The entry below gives a single T cell receptor (beta chain) sequence along with its context. This sample is drawn from a study of blood T cell repertoires in COVID-19. Study information: The analysed material was cDNA or gDNA that came from T cells, B-cell-depleted T cells, or PBMCs.

Germline V gene sequence: CDR1 MNHEY, CDR2 SMNVEV (reference sequence). V was cut by 5 bases and J by 1 base, with 11 bases left in between. The CDR3 loop spans 15 amino acids. Authors' data handling: Reference gene primer amplification yielded estimated nucleated cell counts. Sequencing used immunoSEQ multiplex PCR; TCRdb keeps in-frame clones, though not all of them. V and J calls and clone size come straight from that table; D and trimming were deduced from the DNA. The sample contains approximately 93,000 clones, 88% of which appear only once. The clonotype originates from a man aged 55 to 69 with acute or convalescent COVID-19. This chain joins TRBV27 and TRBJ2-2, with D tentatively TRBD2 (6 bases). Source material: peripheral blood. The CDR3 is CASSRRDLNTGELFF. The CDR3 bases are TGTGCCAGCAGTCGGCGGGACCTGAACACCGGGGAGCTGTTTTTT.